This T cell receptor beta chain emerged from a study of human T cells and chemical hapten exposure. Indicated time point: patch test 2, 6 weeks after DPC sensitization. Treatment defined: therapeutic diphenylcyclopropenone sensitization with weekly scalp DPC. RNA extraction used unfractionated whole blood as the source of total RNA. This clonotype was detected only a few times. Germline V gene data show CDR1 as MNHNS and CDR2 as SASEGT. This CDR3 has 16 residues. Deletions cut 1 base from V and 3 bases from J, with 14 bases between. A single record per CDR3 protein comes from TCRdb applying MiXCR to the RACE reads. The sample shows fewer than 95,000 distinct CDR3 sequences, approximately 11% of them seen only once.

The chain combines TRBV6-1 with TRBJ2-3, with D perhaps matching TRBD2 (6 bases). This TCR derives from a man aged 35 to 55 with alopecia areata. Some clones in this sample may be carry-over from other donors' samples. The sample consisted of whole blood, taken in connection with sensitization to the hapten diphenylcyclopropenone (DPC). The CDR3 spells CASSEVWGVGTDTQYF. The CDR3, as DNA: TGTGCCAGCAGTGAAGTTTGGGGGGTTGGTACAGATACGCAGTATTTT.